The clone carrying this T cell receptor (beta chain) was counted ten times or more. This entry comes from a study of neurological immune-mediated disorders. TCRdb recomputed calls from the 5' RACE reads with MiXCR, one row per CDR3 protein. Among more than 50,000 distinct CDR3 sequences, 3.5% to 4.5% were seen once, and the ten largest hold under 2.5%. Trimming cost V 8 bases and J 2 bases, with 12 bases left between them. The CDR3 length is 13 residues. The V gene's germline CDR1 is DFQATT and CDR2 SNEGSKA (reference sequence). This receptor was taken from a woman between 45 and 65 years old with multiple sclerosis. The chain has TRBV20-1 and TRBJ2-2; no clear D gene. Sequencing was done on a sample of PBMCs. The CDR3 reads CSPARPNTGELFF. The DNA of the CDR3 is TGCAGTCCTGCTCGTCCCAACACCGGGGAGCTGTTTTTT.